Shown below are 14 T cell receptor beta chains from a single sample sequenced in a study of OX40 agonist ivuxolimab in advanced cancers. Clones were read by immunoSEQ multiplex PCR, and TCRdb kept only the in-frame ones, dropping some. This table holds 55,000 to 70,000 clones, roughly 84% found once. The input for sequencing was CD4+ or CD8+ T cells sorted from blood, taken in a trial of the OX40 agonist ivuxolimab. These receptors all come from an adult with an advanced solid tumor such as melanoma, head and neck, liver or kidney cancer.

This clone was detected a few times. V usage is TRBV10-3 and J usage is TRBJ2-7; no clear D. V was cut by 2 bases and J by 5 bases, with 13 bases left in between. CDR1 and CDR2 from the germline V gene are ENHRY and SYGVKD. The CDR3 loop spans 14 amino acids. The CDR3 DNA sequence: TGTGCCATCAGTGAGGGGCCGGTTTCCAACGAGCAGTACTTC. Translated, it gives CAISEGPVSNEQYF.

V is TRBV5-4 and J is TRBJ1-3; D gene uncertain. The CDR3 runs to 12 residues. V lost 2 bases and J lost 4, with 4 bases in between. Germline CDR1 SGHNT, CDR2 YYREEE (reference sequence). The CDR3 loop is CASSLRGNTIYF. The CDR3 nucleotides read TGTGCCAGCAGCTTAAGGGGAAACACCATATATTTT.

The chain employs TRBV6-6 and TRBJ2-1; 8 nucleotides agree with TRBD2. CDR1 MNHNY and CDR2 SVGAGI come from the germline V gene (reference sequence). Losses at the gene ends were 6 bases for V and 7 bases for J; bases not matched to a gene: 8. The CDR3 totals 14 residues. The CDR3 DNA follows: TGTGCCAGCAGAACCAGCGGGGGTCTTAATGAGCAGTTCTTC. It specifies CASRTSGGLNEQFF.

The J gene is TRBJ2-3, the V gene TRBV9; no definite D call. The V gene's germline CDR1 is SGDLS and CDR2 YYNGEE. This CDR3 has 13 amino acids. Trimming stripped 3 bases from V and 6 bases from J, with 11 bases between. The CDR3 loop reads CASSEGSPDTQYF. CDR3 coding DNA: TGTGCCAGCAGCGAGGGATCTCCGGATACGCAGTATTTT.

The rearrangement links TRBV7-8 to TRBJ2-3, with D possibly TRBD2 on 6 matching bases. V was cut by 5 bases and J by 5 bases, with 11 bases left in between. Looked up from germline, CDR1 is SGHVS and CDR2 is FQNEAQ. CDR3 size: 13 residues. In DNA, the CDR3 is TGTGCCAGCAGCCCAAATAGCGGAGATACGCAGTATTTT. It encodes CASSPNSGDTQYF.

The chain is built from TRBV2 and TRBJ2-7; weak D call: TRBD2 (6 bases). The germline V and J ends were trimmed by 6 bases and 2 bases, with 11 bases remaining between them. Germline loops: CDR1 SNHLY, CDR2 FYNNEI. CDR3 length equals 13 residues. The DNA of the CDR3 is TGTGCCAGCAGGGCTAGCGTAACCTACGAGCAGTACTTC. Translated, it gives CASRASVTYEQYF. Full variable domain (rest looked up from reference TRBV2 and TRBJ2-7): EPEVTQTPSHQVTQMGQEVILRCVPISNHLYFYWYRQILGQKVEFLVSFYNNEISEKSEIFDDQFSVERPDGSNFTLKIRSTKLEDSAMYFCASRASVTYEQYFGPGTRLTVT.

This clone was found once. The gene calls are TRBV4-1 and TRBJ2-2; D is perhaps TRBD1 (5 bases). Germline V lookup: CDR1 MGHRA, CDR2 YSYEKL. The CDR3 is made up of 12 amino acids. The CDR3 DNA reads TGCGGGAGCAGGACAAACACCGGGGAGCTGTTTTTT. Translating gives CGSRTNTGELFF.

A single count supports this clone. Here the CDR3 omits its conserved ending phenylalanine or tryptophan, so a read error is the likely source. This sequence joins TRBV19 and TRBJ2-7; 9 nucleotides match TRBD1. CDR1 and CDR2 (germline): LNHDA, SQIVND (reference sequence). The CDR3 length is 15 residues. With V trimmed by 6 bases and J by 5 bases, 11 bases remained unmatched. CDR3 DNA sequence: TGTGCCAGTAGCAAAGCCGGGACAGGGCTGAACGAGCAGTACCTC. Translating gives CASSKAGTGLNEQYL.

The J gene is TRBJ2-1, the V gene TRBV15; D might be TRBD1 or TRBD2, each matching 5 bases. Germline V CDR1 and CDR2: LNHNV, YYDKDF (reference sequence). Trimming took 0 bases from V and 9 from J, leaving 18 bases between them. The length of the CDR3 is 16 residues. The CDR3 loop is CATSRDLPGTGSEQFF. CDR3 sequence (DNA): TGTGCCACCAGCAGAGATCTCCCAGGGACGGGTAGTGAGCAGTTCTTC.

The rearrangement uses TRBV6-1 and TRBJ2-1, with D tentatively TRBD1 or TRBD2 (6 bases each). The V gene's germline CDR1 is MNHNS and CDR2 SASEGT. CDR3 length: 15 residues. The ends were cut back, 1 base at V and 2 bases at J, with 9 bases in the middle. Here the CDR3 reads CASSEEGGTYNEQFF. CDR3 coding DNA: TGTGCCAGCAGTGAAGAGGGGGGAACCTACAATGAGCAGTTCTTC.

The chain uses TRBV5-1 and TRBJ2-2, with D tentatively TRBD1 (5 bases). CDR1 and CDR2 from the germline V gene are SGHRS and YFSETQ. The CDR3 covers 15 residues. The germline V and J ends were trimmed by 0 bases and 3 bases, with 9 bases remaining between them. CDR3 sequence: CASSLGDRYTGELFF. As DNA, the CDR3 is TGCGCCAGCAGCTTGGGTGACAGATACACCGGGGAGCTGTTTTTT.

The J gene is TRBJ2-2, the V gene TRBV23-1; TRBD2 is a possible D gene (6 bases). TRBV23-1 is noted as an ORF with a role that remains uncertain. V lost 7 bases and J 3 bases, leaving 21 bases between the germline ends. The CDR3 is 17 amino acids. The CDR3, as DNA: TGCGCCAGCAAAACCGGGGTAGCGGAGTCGGACACCGGGGAGCTGTTTTTT. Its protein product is CASKTGVAESDTGELFF.

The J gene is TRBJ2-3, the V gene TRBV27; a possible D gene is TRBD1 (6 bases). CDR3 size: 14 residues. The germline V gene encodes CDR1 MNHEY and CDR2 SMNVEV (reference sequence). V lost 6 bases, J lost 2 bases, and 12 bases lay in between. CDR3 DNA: TGTGCCAGCAGGAGGGGGTTCACCACAGATACGCAGTATTTT. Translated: CASRRGFTTDTQYF.

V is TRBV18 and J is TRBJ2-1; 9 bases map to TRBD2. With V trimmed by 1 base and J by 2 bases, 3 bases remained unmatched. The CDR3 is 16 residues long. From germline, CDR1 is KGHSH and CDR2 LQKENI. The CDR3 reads CASSPLSGGPYNEQFF. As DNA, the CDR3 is TGTGCCAGCTCACCACTTAGCGGGGGACCCTACAATGAGCAGTTCTTC.